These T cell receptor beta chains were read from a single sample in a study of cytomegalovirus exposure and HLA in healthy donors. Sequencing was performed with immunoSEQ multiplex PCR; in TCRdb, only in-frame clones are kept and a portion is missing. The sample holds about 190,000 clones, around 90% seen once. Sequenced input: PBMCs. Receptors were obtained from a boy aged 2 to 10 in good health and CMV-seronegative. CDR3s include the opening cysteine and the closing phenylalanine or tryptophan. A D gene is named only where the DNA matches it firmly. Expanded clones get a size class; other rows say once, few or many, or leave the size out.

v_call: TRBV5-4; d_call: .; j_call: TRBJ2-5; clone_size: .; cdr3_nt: TGTGCCAGCAGCTTGGCAGGTCTTCAGGCGGGAGAGACCCAGTACTTC; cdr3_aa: CASSLAGLQAGETQYF
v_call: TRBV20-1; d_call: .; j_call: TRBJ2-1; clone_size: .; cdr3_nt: TGCAGTGCTTCAGGGAATGGGCAGTTCTTC; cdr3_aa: CSASGNGQFF
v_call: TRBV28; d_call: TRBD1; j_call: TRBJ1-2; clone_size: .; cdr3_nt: TGTGCCAGCAGTTCCATCAGGGGGGCGATCGACTATGGCTACACCTTC; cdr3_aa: CASSSIRGAIDYGYTF
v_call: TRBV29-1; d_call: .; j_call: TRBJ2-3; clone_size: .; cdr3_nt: TGCAGCCTCGGTCGAGATGACACAGATACGCAGTATTTT; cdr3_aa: CSLGRDDTDTQYF
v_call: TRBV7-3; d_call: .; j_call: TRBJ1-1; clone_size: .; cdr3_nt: TGTGCCAGCAGCCCGGGACATTCGAACACTGAAGCTTTCTTT; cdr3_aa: CASSPGHSNTEAFF
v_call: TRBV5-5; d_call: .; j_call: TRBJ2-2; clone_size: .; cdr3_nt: TGTGCCAGCAGCTCGTACCTCGAGGCGGGAACCGGGGAGCTGTTTTTT; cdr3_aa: CASSSYLEAGTGELFF
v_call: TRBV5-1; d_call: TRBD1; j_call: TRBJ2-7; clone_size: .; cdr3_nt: TGCGCCAGCAGCTTGAATGACAGGGTCCACGAGCAGTACTTC; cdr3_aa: CASSLNDRVHEQYF
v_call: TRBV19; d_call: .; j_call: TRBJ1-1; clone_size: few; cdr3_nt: TGTGCCAGTAGTATACAGGAGAACACTGAAGCTTTCTTT; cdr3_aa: CASSIQENTEAFF
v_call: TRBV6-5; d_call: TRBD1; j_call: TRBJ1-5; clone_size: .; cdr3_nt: TGTGCCAGCAGTTACTCGAGGGGGACAGCGACAGGGCCCCAGCATTTT; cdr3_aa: CASSYSRGTATGPQHF
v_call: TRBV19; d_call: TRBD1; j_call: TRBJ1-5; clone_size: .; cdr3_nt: TGTGCCAGTAGTATCAGGGGGCTGGGTCAGCCCCAGCATTTT; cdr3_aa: CASSIRGLGQPQHF
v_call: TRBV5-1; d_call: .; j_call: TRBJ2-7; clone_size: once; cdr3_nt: TGCGCCAGCAGCTTGGGAAACCCTCCCTACGAGCAGTACTTC; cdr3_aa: CASSLGNPPYEQYF
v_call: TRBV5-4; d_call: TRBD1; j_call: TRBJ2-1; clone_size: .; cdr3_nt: TGTGCCAGCAGCACCAGGGGGCTGACCAATGAGCAGTTCTTC; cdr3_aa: CASSTRGLTNEQFF
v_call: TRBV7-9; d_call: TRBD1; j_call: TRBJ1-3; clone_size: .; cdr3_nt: TGTGCCAGCAGCCTAGGGGGCACAGGGGGACCTGGAAACACCATATATTTT; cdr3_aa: CASSLGGTGGPGNTIYF
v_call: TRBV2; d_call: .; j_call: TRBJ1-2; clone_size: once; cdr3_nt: TGTGCCAGCAGGAGAGAAGGGGCGGCCGGCTACACCTTC; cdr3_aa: CASRREGAAGYTF
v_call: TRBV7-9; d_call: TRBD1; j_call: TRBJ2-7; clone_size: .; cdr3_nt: TGTGCCAGCAGCTCGAGGGACAGGGGCCCCTCCGAGCAGTACTTC; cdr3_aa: CASSSRDRGPSEQYF
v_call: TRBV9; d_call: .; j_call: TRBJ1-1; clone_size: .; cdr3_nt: TGTGCCAGCAGCGTTCCCCCCTTCGGGACTGAAGCTTTCTTT; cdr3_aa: CASSVPPFGTEAFF
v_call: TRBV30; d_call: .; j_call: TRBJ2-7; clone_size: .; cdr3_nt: TGTGCCTGGACCGTAGGGGGGGCAGGGTCTCCCTACGAGCAGTACTTC; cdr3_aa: CAWTVGGAGSPYEQYF
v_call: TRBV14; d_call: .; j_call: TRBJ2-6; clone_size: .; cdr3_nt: TGTGCCAGCAGCCAAGATCCGGGGAAGGAGGCTGGGGCCAACGTCCTGACTTTC; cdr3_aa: CASSQDPGKEAGANVLTF
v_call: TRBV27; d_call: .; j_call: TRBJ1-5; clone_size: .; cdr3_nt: TGTGCCAGCAGTTTAAGGGGTAGCAATCAGCCCCAGCATTTT; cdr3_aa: CASSLRGSNQPQHF
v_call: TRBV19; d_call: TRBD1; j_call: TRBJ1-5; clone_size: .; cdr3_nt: TGTGCCAGTGGACAGGGCTCTTATCAGCCCCAGCATTTT; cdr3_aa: CASGQGSYQPQHF
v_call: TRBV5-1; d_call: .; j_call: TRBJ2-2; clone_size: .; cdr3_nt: TGCGCCAGCAGCTTAGACTACACCGGGGAGCTGTTTTTT; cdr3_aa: CASSLDYTGELFF
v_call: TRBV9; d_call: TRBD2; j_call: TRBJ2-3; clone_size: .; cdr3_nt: TGTGCCAGCAGCGTGGCTAGCGGGGGCACAGATACGCAGTATTTT; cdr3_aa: CASSVASGGTDTQYF
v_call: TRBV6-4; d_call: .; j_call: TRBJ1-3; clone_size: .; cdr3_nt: TGTGCCAGCAGCGTACGGATAGCCTCTGGAAACACCATATATTTT; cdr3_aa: CASSVRIASGNTIYF
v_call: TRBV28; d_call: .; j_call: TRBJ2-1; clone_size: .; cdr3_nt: TGTGCCAGCAGTCGAGGGGGGGATGAGCAGTTCTTC; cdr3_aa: CASSRGGDEQFF
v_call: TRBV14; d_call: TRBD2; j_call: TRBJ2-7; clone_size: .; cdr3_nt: TGTGCCAGACCTGAAGCAACTAGCGCCAACTCCTACGAGCAGTACTTC; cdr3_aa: CARPEATSANSYEQYF
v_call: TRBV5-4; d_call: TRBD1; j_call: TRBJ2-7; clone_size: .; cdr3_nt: TGTGCCAGCAGCTTGGACAGGGGAATATACGAGCAGTACTTC; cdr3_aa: CASSLDRGIYEQYF
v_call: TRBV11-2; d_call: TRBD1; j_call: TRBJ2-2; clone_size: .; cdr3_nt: TGTGCCAGCAGCGGGACAGGCTACGGGGAGCTGTTTTTT; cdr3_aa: CASSGTGYGELFF
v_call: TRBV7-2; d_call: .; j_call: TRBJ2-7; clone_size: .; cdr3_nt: TGTGCCAGCAGCCCGGAACTGGGCGGGACCTACGAGCAGTACTTC; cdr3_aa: CASSPELGGTYEQYF
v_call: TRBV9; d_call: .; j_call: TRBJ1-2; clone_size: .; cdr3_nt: TGTGCCAGCAGCGGGGTGGGGGCGACTCGGGGAGGCTACACCTTC; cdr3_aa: CASSGVGATRGGYTF
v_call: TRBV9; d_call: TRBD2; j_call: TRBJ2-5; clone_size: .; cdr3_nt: TGTGCCAGCAGCGTAGGCCGCCGCGGATCTAGCGGAGGGGAGACCCAGTACTTC; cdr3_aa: CASSVGRRGSSGGETQYF
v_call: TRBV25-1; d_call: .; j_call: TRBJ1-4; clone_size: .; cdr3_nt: TGTGCCAGCAGTGAATATGGCAGAGGCGAAAAACTGTTTTTT; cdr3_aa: CASSEYGRGEKLFF
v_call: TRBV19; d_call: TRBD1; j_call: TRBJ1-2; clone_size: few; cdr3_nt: TGTGCCAGTAGTATATCAGACAGGGGATCCGGCTACACCTTC; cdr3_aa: CASSISDRGSGYTF
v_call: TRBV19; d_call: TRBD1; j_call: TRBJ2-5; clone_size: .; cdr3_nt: TGTGCCAGTAGTATGTTCGACAGGGACCAAGAGACCCAGTACTTC; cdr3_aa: CASSMFDRDQETQYF
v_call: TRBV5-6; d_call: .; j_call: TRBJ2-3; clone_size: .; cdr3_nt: TGTGCCAGCAGCATTGGGCGTTTTGGATTCGGTACTAGCACAGATACGCAGTATTTT; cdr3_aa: CASSIGRFGFGTSTDTQYF
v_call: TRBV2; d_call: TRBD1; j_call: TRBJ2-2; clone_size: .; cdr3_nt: TGTGCCAGCGAAGGACAGGGGGGGACCGGGGAGCTGTTTTTT; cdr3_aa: CASEGQGGTGELFF
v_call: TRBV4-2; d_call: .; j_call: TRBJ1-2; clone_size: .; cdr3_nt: TGTGCCAGCAGCCAAGAGCAGACCCCCATGGGCGGCTACACCTTC; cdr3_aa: CASSQEQTPMGGYTF
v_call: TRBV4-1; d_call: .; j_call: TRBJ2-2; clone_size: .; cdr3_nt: TGCGCCAGCAGCCAGCCTTTGGGGGGTGAAGGGGCCGGGGAGCTGTTTTTT; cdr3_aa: CASSQPLGGEGAGELFF
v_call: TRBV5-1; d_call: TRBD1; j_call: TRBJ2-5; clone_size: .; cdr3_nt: TGCGCCAGCAGCCCCGGGACAGGGGGTGGAGAGACCCAGTACTTC; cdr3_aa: CASSPGTGGGETQYF
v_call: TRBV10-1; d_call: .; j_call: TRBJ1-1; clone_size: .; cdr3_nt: TGCGCCAGCAAGAGACAGCTAATGAACACTGAAGCTTTCTTT; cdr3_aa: CASKRQLMNTEAFF
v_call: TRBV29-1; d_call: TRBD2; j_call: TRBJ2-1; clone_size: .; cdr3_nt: TGCAGCGTTTATAGTCCAGGCCGGGACTACTCCTACAATGAGCAGTTCTTC; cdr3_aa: CSVYSPGRDYSYNEQFF
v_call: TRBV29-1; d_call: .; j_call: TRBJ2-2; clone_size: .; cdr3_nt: TGCAGCGCCATTGACAGTACCGGGGAGCTGTTTTTT; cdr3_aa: CSAIDSTGELFF
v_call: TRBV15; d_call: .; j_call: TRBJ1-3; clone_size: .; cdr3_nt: TGTGCCACCAGTTTAGGGGGTTCTGGAAACACCATATATTTT; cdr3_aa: CATSLGGSGNTIYF
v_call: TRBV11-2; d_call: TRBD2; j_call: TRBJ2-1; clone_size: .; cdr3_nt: TGTGCCAGCAGCGTAACCGGGACTAGATACAATGAGCAGTTCTTC; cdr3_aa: CASSVTGTRYNEQFF
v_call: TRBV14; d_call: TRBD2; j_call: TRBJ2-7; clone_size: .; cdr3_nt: TGTGCCAGCAGCCAACTACTAGCGGGGGAGCAGTACTTC; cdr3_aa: CASSQLLAGEQYF
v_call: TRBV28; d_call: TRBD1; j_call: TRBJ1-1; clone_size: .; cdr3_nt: TGTGCCAGCAGTTCAACAGGGGACGCTTTCTTT; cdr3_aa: CASSSTGDAFF
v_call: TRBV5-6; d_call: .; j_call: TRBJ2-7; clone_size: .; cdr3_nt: TGTGCCAGCAGCTTGTCAGGGCCCCCCTACGAGCAGTACTTC; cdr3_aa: CASSLSGPPYEQYF
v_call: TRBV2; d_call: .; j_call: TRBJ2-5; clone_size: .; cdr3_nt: TGTGCCAGCAGTGAACCAGGCGGCGCCCCGAGGGAGCAGTACTTC; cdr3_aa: CASSEPGGAPREQYF
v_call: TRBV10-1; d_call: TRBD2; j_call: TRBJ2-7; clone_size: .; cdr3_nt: TGCGCCAGCAGGAGGGGACTAGCGGGGAGCTCCTACGAGCAGTACTTC; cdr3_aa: CASRRGLAGSSYEQYF
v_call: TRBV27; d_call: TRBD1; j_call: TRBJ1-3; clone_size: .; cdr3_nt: TGTGCCAGCAGTCCAGGGGGGGGAAACACCATATATTTT; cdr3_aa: CASSPGGGNTIYF
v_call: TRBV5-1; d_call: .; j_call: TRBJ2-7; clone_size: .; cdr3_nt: TGCGCCAGCAGCTTGTCAGTCCAGGGGGGATTCCACGAGCAGTACTTC; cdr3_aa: CASSLSVQGGFHEQYF
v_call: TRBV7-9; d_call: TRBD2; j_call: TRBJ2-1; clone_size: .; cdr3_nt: TGTGCCAGCAGCTTCGAGGTAGCGGGGGTTCACGATGAGCAGTTCTTC; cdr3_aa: CASSFEVAGVHDEQFF
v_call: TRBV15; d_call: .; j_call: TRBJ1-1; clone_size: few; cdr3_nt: TGTGCCACCAGCAGAGAAAACGAAGCCGTCACTGAAGCTTTCTTT; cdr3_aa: CATSRENEAVTEAFF
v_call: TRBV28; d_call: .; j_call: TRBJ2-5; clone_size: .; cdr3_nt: TGTGCCAGCAGTTCCCAACGGACTCTCCTGGGGGAGACCCAGTACTTC; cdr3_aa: CASSSQRTLLGETQYF
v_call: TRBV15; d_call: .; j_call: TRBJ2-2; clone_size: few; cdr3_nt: TGTGCCACCAGCAGAGGACAGGAAGGTGGGACCGGGGAGCTGTTTTTT; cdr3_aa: CATSRGQEGGTGELFF
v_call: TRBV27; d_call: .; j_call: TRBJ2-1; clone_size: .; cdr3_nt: TGTGCCAGCAGCCTAGGAAATGAGCAGTTCTTC; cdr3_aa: CASSLGNEQFF
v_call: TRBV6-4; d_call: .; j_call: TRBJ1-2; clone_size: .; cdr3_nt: TGTGCCAGCAGCGAGATCGGGATCCGGGGCTACACCTTC; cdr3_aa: CASSEIGIRGYTF
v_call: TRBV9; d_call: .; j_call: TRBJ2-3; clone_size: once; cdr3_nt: TGTGCCAGCAGCGTACTGGGTCAGGTAGCGTCAGATACGCAGTATTTT; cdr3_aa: CASSVLGQVASDTQYF